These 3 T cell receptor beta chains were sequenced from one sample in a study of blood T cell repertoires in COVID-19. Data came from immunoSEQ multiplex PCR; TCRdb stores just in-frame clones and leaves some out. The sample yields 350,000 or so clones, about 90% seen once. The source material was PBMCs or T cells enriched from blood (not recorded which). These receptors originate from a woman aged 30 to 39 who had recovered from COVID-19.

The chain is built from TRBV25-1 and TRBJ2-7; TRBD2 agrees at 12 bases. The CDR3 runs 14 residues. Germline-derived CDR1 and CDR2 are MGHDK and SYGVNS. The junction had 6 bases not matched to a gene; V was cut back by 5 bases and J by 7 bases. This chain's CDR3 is CASSTRTSGVEQYF. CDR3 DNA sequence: TGTGCCAGCAGTACTCGGACTAGCGGGGTTGAGCAGTACTTC.

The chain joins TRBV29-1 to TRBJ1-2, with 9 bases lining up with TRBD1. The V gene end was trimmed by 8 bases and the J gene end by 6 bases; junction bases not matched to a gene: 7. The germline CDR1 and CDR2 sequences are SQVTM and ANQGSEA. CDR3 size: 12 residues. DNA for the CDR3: TGCAGCTCCACAGGGGGCGGTAATGGCTACACCTTC. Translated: CSSTGGGNGYTF.

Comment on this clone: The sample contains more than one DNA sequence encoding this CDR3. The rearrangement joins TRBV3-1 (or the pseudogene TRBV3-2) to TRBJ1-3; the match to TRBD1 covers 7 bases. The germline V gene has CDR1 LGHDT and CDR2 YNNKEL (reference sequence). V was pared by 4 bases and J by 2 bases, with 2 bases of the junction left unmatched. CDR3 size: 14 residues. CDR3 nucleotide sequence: TGTGCCAGCAGCCTAGGGACAGCTGGAAACACCATATATTTT. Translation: CASSLGTAGNTIYF.